This T cell receptor (beta chain) was recorded in a study of regulatory T cells in long-lasting Graves disease. Time point of the sample: newly diagnosed GD, antithyroid drugs for less than 3 months. From RNA extracted from PBMCs, the TCR library was made. Per American Thyroid Association guidelines, Graves' disease was diagnosed. This clonotype appeared many times. Its target is not known. HTBI primers from iRepertoire and Arm-PCR of CDR3 regions yielded the TCR beta libraries. TCRdb recomputed calls from the multiplex PCR reads with MiXCR, one row per CDR3 protein. The top ten hold 20% to 25% of the sample, which has under 700,000 distinct CDR3 sequences, more than 15% seen once. The CDR3 is 14 residues long. Germline loops: CDR1 LGHDT, CDR2 YNNKEL (reference sequence). V was cut by 1 base and J by 2 bases, with 8 bases left in between. General study findings and limits: Persistent Graves' patients possessed reduced TCR diversity relative to recently diagnosed ones.

These same data were also listed under a study on T cells in Graves' hyperthyroidism and ophthalmopathy. This second report adds: Ophthalmopathy could be told apart from stable hyperthyroidism with a 13 V-J model.

The rearrangement joins TRBV3-1 to TRBJ1-2; no clear D gene. This specimen was peripheral blood mononuclear cells (PBMCs), taken at new diagnosis, from a patient treated with antithyroid drugs. The TCR was taken from a woman aged 35-65 years with Graves disease. The DNA of the CDR3 is TGTGCCAGCAGCCAAGGAGCGGGCAACTATGGCTACACCTTC. This encodes CASSQGAGNYGYTF.